This TCR beta chain was profiled in a study of blood T cells in healthy people across ages. The germline CDR1 and CDR2 sequences are MNHNY and SVGAGI (reference sequence). The CDR3 has 15 residues. The V end was cut by 6 bases, the J end by 1 base, with 14 bases between. Notes on this clonotype: A much larger clone lies one base from this, so it may be a read error.

Primed by a sample-barcoded 5' primer and a J-beta primer mix, a second PCR proceeded for about 6 to 11 cycles. TCRdb re-derived calls from the 5' RACE reads in MiXCR, one entry per CDR3 protein. The table records 600,000 or so distinct CDR3 sequences, roughly 48% of them present only once. The TCR comes from a man aged 80 or over in good health. Specimen: blood. This chain joins TRBV6-6 and TRBJ2-3; D is undetermined. CDR3 protein: CASRSAFDGTDTQYF. CDR3 sequence (DNA): TGTGCCAGCAGATCAGCTTTCGACGGCACAGATACGCAGTATTTT.